A single sample gave rise to the 24 T cell receptor beta chains below, sequenced in a study of CD8 T cells in ankylosing spondylitis (dated by TCRdb to the late 2010s). The library was generated by 5' RACE. The sequencer was an Illumina HiSeq 2500. Using fastp at Q25 and MiXCR, TCRdb reprocessed the public reads and kept productive beta chains. Entries are consolidated by CDR3 protein sequence, retaining the most common genes and DNA. For this sample there are 200,000 or so distinct CDR3 sequences; around a quarter appear just once. About 7% of the sample comes from the top ten. The sequencing input was blood, either unsorted or a sorted T cell fraction (not recorded which). These receptor sequences come from a male donor with ankylosing spondylitis or in good health (not recorded which).

This clonotype showed up many times. V usage is TRBV10-3 and J usage is TRBJ2-7; D is possibly TRBD2 (5 bases). The CDR3 is 15 residues long. Germline V CDR1 and CDR2: ENHRY, SYGVKD. V lost 2 bases and J 6 bases, leaving 17 bases between the germline ends. For the CDR3, the DNA is TGTGCCATCAGTGAGCCGGGGTCATGGAGTAGCGAGCAGTACTTC. Its translation: CAISEPGSWSSEQYF.

The chain uses TRBV12-3 or TRBV12-4 and TRBJ1-5; D is undetermined. V was trimmed by 3 bases and J by 7 bases, leaving 16 bases between them. The CDR3 spans 15 residues. CDR3 sequence reads: CASSFNGVGIQPQHF. As DNA, the CDR3 is TGTGCCAGCAGTTTTAACGGTGTGGGGATCCAGCCCCAGCATTTT.

This clonotype was counted between two and nine times. Sequence at one end of the junction differs from germline and may be a read error. The chain couples TRBV20-1 to TRBJ2-1; no clear D. From germline, CDR1 is DFQATT and CDR2 SNEGSKA (reference sequence). The CDR3 loop spans 14 amino acids. CDR3 amino acids: CSAGDTSSYNEQFF. CDR3 nucleotides: TGCAGTGCTGGAGACACCAGCTCCTACAATGAGCAGTTCTTC.

The table lists this clonotype with many counts. V is TRBV14 and J is TRBJ2-1; D gene uncertain. Trimming took 1 base from V and 15 from J, leaving 10 bases between them. The V gene's germline CDR1 is SGHDN and CDR2 FVKESK. The CDR3 consists of 11 residues. CDR3 sequence: CASSQAIEVFF. CDR3 nucleotide sequence: TGTGCCAGCAGCCAAGCTATCGAGGTGTTCTTC.

The chain has TRBV4-1 and TRBJ2-7; D gene ambiguous. Germline CDR1 MGHRA, CDR2 YSYEKL. The germline V and J ends were trimmed by 4 bases and 3 bases, with 19 bases remaining between them. This CDR3 contains 16 residues. The CDR3 sequence: CASSPAVGSQNYEQYF. The CDR3 DNA follows: TGCGCCAGCAGCCCCGCTGTGGGATCACAAAACTACGAGCAGTACTTC.

This rearrangement joins TRBV20-1 to TRBJ2-1, with TRBD2 matching 11 bases. V gave up 5 bases and J gave up 10 bases; unmatched junction bases: 13. The germline CDR1 and CDR2 sequences are DFQATT and SNEGSKA (reference sequence). This CDR3 region has 15 residues. The CDR3 is CSAGLAGGRREEQFF. CDR3 bases: TGCAGTGCTGGTCTAGCGGGAGGCCGGCGGGAGGAGCAGTTCTTC.

Many counts were recorded for this clonotype. The V gene is TRBV10-3, the J gene TRBJ2-2; tentatively, D is TRBD1 (5 bases). CDR1 is ENHRY, CDR2 SYGVKD, per germline. V was clipped by 0 bases and J by 4 bases, with 6 bases between them. The length of the CDR3 is 14 residues. The CDR3 is CAISESTATGELFF. The CDR3 DNA reads TGTGCCATCAGTGAGTCGACAGCCACCGGGGAGCTGTTTTTT.

This clonotype has at least ten counts. V usage is TRBV12-3 or TRBV12-4 and J usage is TRBJ2-3; no reliable D call. V dropped 3 bases and J dropped 3 bases, with 7 bases sitting between them. The CDR3 runs 13 residues. Here the CDR3 DNA reads TGTGCCAGCAGTTTTTACTGGACAGATACGCAGTATTTT. This codes for CASSFYWTDTQYF.

Ten or more counts support this clonotype. This sequence joins TRBV4-3 and TRBJ1-6; 8 bases agree with TRBD1. V lost 1 base, J lost 10 bases, and 6 bases stayed unmatched. CDR3 length: 15 amino acids. Germline lookup yields CDR1 LGHNA and CDR2 YSLEER. The CDR3 DNA reads TGCGCCAGCAGCCAAGTCGGACAGGGAGGGTCACCCCTCCACTTT. It codes for CASSQVGQGGSPLHF.

This clonotype has ten or more counts. V usage is TRBV29-1 and J usage is TRBJ1-1, with a possible D match to TRBD1 (5 bases). The germline CDR1 and CDR2 sequences are SQVTM and ANQGSEA. This CDR3 is 13 amino acids long. The V and J ends lost 6 bases and 2 bases respectively, with 13 bases between them. CDR3 coding DNA: TGCAGCGTCCTTTCGGGGGTTAACACTGAAGCTTTCTTT. Its protein product is CSVLSGVNTEAFF.

This clonotype was counted ten times or more. The chain joins TRBV21-1 to TRBJ2-1; the D call TRBD1 from the table was never checked on the DNA. TRBV21-1 is a known pseudogene. This CDR3 is built from 14 residues. CDR3 sequence reads: CASRGHLRRDEQFF. CDR3 sequence (DNA): TGTGCCAGCAGGGGACACCTCCGAAGGGATGAGCAGTTCTTC.

In this sample, this clonotype turned up many times. The chain carries TRBV10-3 and TRBJ1-2; tentatively, D is TRBD1 (5 bases). CDR1 and CDR2 (germline): ENHRY, SYGVKD. V was cut by 10 bases and J by 0 bases, with 15 bases left in between. The CDR3 totals 14 residues. The CDR3 DNA is TGTGCCAACTCAGAGGGGAGTCCTAACTATGGCTACACCTTC. Translation gives CANSEGSPNYGYTF.

This rearrangement joins TRBV4-3 to TRBJ2-5, with D possibly being TRBD2 (6 bases). This CDR3 spans 14 amino acids. V lost 0 bases to trimming and J lost 4 bases, with 9 bases between them. The germline V gene encodes CDR1 LGHNA and CDR2 YSLEER. CDR3 sequence (DNA): TGCGCCAGCAGCCAAGATTTCGGGAGAGAGACCCAGTACTTC. As protein: CASSQDFGRETQYF.

This clonotype has ten or more counts. V is TRBV10-3 and J is TRBJ2-7; 9 bases match TRBD2. Germline assignment: CDR1 ENHRY and CDR2 SYGVKD. With V trimmed by 2 bases and J by 5 bases, 7 bases remained unmatched. The CDR3 consists of 15 residues. This chain's CDR3 is CAISEVASGKNEQYF. The DNA of the CDR3 is TGTGCCATCAGTGAGGTTGCTAGCGGGAAAAACGAGCAGTACTTC.

This clonotype was recorded once. A much larger clone differs by one base, so this may be a read error. The rearrangement links TRBV29-1 to TRBJ1-2; no reliable D call. CDR1 is SQVTM, CDR2 ANQGSEA, per germline. This CDR3 has 14 residues. CDR3 nucleotides: TGCAGCGCTCCTGGGTCAGGAGGTAACTATGGCTACGCCTTC. Protein product: CSAPGSGGNYGYAF.

The V gene is TRBV29-1, the J gene TRBJ1-2, with D unclear. In germline, CDR1 is SQVTM, CDR2 ANQGSEA. The V end lost 4 bases, the J end lost 6 bases, and 3 bases lay between the germline ends. The CDR3 extends over 9 amino acids. The CDR3 DNA follows: TGCAGCGTTGCCGATGGCTACACCTTC. It is translated as CSVADGYTF.

The CDR3 DNA sequence: TGTGCCAGCAGCTTGGGTGGCTATGAGCAGTTCTTC. The encoded protein is CASSLGGYEQFF. The chain employs TRBV5-5 and TRBJ2-1; D unclear. Germline V gives CDR1 SGHKS, CDR2 YYEKEE (reference sequence). The length of the CDR3 is 12 residues. Trimming took off 0 bases at V and 8 bases at J, with 6 bases between the two ends.

The gene calls are TRBV15 and TRBJ2-3; D unclear. The CDR3 has 12 residues. Germline lookup yields CDR1 LNHNV and CDR2 YYDKDF (reference sequence). With 0 bases removed from V and 4 bases from J, the gap between germline ends came to 2 bases. CDR3 bases: TGTGCCACCAGCAGAGATGCAGATACGCAGTATTTT. Encoded protein: CATSRDADTQYF. The variable domain in full, completed from reference TRBV15 and TRBJ2-3, reads DAMVIQNPRYQVTQFGKPVTLSCSQTLNHNVMYWYQQKSSQAPKLLFHYYDKDFNNEADTPDNFQSRRPNTSFCFLDIRSPGLGDTAMYLCATSRDADTQYFGPGTRLTVL.

This chain connects TRBV9 to TRBJ2-1, with TRBD2 matching over 16 bases. The V gene end was trimmed by 3 bases and the J gene end by 4 bases; junction bases not matched to a gene: 16. The CDR3 has 21 residues. The germline gives CDR1 SGDLS, CDR2 YYNGEE. The CDR3 bases are TGTGCCAGCAGCGCGAAGGGGGCTGGGGGACTAGCGGGAGGGACGTACAATGAGCAGTTCTTC. This gives the protein CASSAKGAGGLAGGTYNEQFF.

The CDR3 DNA sequence: TGTGCCAGCAGCCAGCAGACTACGGCCCTCTACGAGCAGTACTTC. The encoded protein is CASSQQTTALYEQYF. This chain uses TRBV5-5 with TRBJ2-7, with D tentatively TRBD2 (5 bases). This CDR3 comprises 15 residues. V was clipped by 4 bases and J by 3 bases, with 17 bases between them. From germline, CDR1 is SGHKS and CDR2 YYEKEE (reference sequence). The full variable domain, its missing parts supplied by reference TRBV5-5 and TRBJ2-7, is DAGVTQSPTHLIKTRGQQVTLRCSPISGHKSVSWYQQVLGQGPQFIFQYYEKEERGRGNFPDRFSARQFPNYSSELNVNALLLGDSALYLCASSQQTTALYEQYFGPGTRLTVT.

This clonotype has at least ten counts. J is TRBJ1-1 and V is TRBV20-1; 7 bases agree with TRBD1. Per the germline V gene, CDR1 is DFQATT and CDR2 is SNEGSKA (reference sequence). The CDR3 totals 14 residues. J was trimmed by 4 bases and V by 5 bases; bases with no gene match: 10. The DNA for the CDR3 is TGCAGTGCTCGGTCGGACAGGATTGCCACTGAAGCTTTCTTT. Its protein product is CSARSDRIATEAFF.

The rearrangement links TRBV20-1 to TRBJ2-3; 10 bases match TRBD2. Germline CDR1 DFQATT, CDR2 SNEGSKA (reference sequence). The V gene end was trimmed by 3 bases and the J gene end by 0 bases; junction bases not matched to a gene: 0. The CDR3 has 14 amino acids. CDR3 DNA: TGCAGTGCTAGGGGACTAGCGAGCACAGATACGCAGTATTTT. It translates to CSARGLASTDTQYF.

This rearrangement joins TRBV6-1 to TRBJ1-5; 7 nucleotides agree with TRBD1. V trimming: 6 bases; J trimming: 5 bases; junction bases outside the gene matches: 7. CDR1 and CDR2 from the germline V gene are MNHNS and SASEGT. The CDR3 is 14 residues long. The CDR3 loop is CASRWDSLYQPQHF. CDR3 sequence (DNA): TGTGCCAGCAGATGGGACAGTTTATATCAGCCCCAGCATTTT.

There are a few counts of this clonotype. The chain recombines TRBV4-1 with TRBJ2-7, with TRBD2 matching 7 bases. Trimming cost V 5 bases and J 3 bases; bases outside gene matches: 13. Looked up from germline, CDR1 is MGHRA and CDR2 is YSYEKL. This CDR3 spans 16 amino acids. This CDR3 is CASSGMGSAGVYEQYF. The CDR3 DNA reads as TGCGCCAGCAGCGGAATGGGGTCGGCGGGGGTCTACGAGCAGTACTTC.